One and the same sample provided the 29 T cell receptor beta chains below, sequenced in a study of glioma-infiltrating T cells. Using RNA template, CDR3s of TCR alpha and beta were amplified with iRepertoire arm-PCR. TCRdb processed the multiplex PCR reads anew with MiXCR; each CDR3 protein has one entry. The sample has approximately 190,000 distinct CDR3 sequences, around 32% seen once. Specimen: glioma tissue, nonneoplastic brain tissue, or PBMCs (not recorded which). Receptors were obtained from a human donor with low-grade glioma or glioblastoma, undergoing nonglioma brain surgery, or in good health (not recorded which).

Many counts were recorded for this clonotype. The V gene is TRBV19, the J gene TRBJ1-1, with D possibly TRBD1 on 6 matching bases. This CDR3 is 17 amino acids long. The germline gives CDR1 LNHDA, CDR2 SQIVND (reference sequence). V dropped 5 bases and J dropped 0 bases, with 19 bases sitting between them. The CDR3 coding sequence is TGTGCCAGTAGTCCAGTTAGGAGCAGGGGCATGAACACTGAAGCTTTCTTT. Protein: CASSPVRSRGMNTEAFF.

In its sample, this clonotype was seen a few times. This sequence may be a read error, since a much larger clone differs from it by one base. The chain joins TRBV20-1 to TRBJ1-2; D might be TRBD1 (5 bases). The CDR3 extends over 16 amino acids. Germline assignment: CDR1 DFQATT and CDR2 SNEGSKA (reference sequence). The CDR3 DNA reads as TGCAGTGATAGAGACAGCCGCACCTTAGGGAACTATGGCTACACCTTC. Its translation: CSDRDSRTLGNYGYTF.

Of note for this clonotype: With a much larger clone just one base away, this may be a read error. The chain employs TRBV4-2 and TRBJ2-1; 9 bases agree with TRBD2. Germline CDR1 and CDR2: LGHNA and YNFKEQ. CDR3 length: 16 amino acids. V lost 0 bases and J lost 12; bases outside the gene matches: 12. Here the CDR3 reads CASSQDPAGGLSAQFF. CDR3 nucleotide sequence: TGTGCCAGCAGCCAAGATCCGGCGGGAGGGCTTTCTGCGCAGTTCTTC.

This clonotype showed up many times. This chain connects TRBV14 to TRBJ2-3; D is unresolved. Per the germline V gene, CDR1 is SGHDN and CDR2 is FVKESK. CDR3 size: 13 residues. With 4 bases removed from V and 2 bases from J, the gap between germline ends came to 7 bases. The CDR3 reads CASSRHLTDTQYF. The DNA of the CDR3 is TGTGCCAGCAGCCGCCACCTCACAGATACGCAGTATTTT.

CDR3 DNA: TGCAGTGCTCGGAACAGGGTTAGCAATCAGTTCCAGCATTTT. This sequence encodes CSARNRVSNQFQHF. This rearrangement joins TRBV20-1 to TRBJ1-5, with a tentative D call TRBD1 (6 bases). The V gene lost 5 bases and the J gene lost 12 bases, with 23 bases spanning the gap. This CDR3 has 14 residues. Germline loops: CDR1 DFQATT, CDR2 SNEGSKA (reference sequence).

The rearrangement links TRBV7-6 to TRBJ1-1, with 12 bases fitting TRBD1. Trimming took 8 bases from V and 4 from J; bases not matched to a gene: 5. CDR3 length equals 14 residues. Germline CDR1 SGHVS, CDR2 FNYEAQ. Here the CDR3 DNA reads TGTGCCAGCGGAGGGACAGGGGGCTTCACTGAAGCTTTCTTT. It yields the protein CASGGTGGFTEAFF.

This clonotype appeared many times. This chain uses TRBV27 with TRBJ2-1, with 11 bases lining up with TRBD2. V trimming: 2 bases; J trimming: 9 bases; junction bases outside the gene matches: 6. The CDR3 runs to 15 residues. Germline V gene lookup returns CDR1 MNHEY and CDR2 SMNVEV (reference sequence). The CDR3 here is CASSLALLAGVEQFF. CDR3 nucleotide sequence: TGTGCCAGCAGTTTAGCCCTACTAGCGGGAGTTGAGCAGTTCTTC.

Worth noting for this clonotype: This sequence may be a read error, since a much larger clone differs from it by one base. This chain connects TRBV19 to TRBJ2-1, with TRBD2 identical over 12 bases. CDR3 length: 15 residues. Germline V CDR1 and CDR2: LNHDA, SQIVND (reference sequence). The CDR3 DNA is TGTGCCATTAGTCCTCTAGCGGGAGGGGACAATGAGCAGTTCTTC. Translation gives CAISPLAGGDNEQFF.

This clonotype was seen at least ten times. The chain couples TRBV5-4 to TRBJ1-2, with D unresolved. The ends were cut back, 3 bases at V and 7 bases at J, with 13 bases in the middle. From germline, CDR1 is SGHNT and CDR2 YYREEE (reference sequence). This CDR3 comprises 13 residues. The CDR3 spells CASSSQWTSGYTF. The CDR3 nucleotides read TGTGCCAGCAGCTCACAGTGGACTAGTGGCTACACCTTC.

V usage is TRBV7-6 and J usage is TRBJ2-7; TRBD1 agrees at 10 bases. Germline-derived CDR1 and CDR2 are SGHVS and FNYEAQ. CDR3 length: 14 residues. The ends lost 5 bases at V and 2 bases at J; junction bases unmatched: 3. DNA for the CDR3: TGTGCCAGCAGCGCGGGACAGGGGCCCTACGAGCAGTACTTC. This sequence encodes CASSAGQGPYEQYF.

The genes are TRBV12-3 or TRBV12-4 and TRBJ1-2; TRBD1 is a possible D gene (6 bases). Trimming cost V 0 bases and J 8 bases, with 16 bases left between them. There are 15 residues in the CDR3. CDR3: CASSLAGGQLGGYTF. The CDR3 nucleotides read TGTGCCAGCAGTTTAGCAGGGGGGCAACTCGGGGGCTACACCTTC.

This clonotype was counted ten times or more. Here the CDR3 reads CASSFDRTYEQYF. For the CDR3, the DNA is TGCGCCAGCAGTTTTGACCGGACCTACGAGCAGTACTTC. The chain uses TRBV5-1 and TRBJ2-7; no clear D. Between the trimmed V and J ends, which lost 5 bases and 2 bases, there was a span of 11 bases. CDR1 SGHRS and CDR2 YFSETQ come from the germline V gene. The CDR3 totals 13 residues.

This clonotype was seen more than once but under ten times. V and J are TRBV12-3 or TRBV12-4 and TRBJ1-5; 7 bases map to TRBD1. The CDR3 spans 15 residues. With V trimmed by 6 bases and J by 1 base, 6 bases remained unmatched. The CDR3 DNA sequence: TGTGCCAGCAGACCAGGGGGAGGGAGCAATCAGCCCCAGCATTTT. This codes for CASRPGGGSNQPQHF.

J is TRBJ2-3 and V is TRBV7-6, with 12 nucleotides matching TRBD2. The CDR3 has 13 amino acids. Germline CDR1 is SGHVS and CDR2 is FNYEAQ. The V gene end was trimmed by 5 bases and the J gene end by 10 bases; junction bases not matched to a gene: 4. The CDR3 protein is CASSPTSGSSQYF. DNA for the CDR3: TGTGCCAGCAGCCCGACTAGCGGGAGTTCGCAGTATTTT.

In its sample, this clonotype was seen a few times. As DNA, the CDR3 is TGTGCCAGCAGCTTGGGAATCTCAAAGACGACAGATACGCAGTATTTT. This sequence encodes CASSLGISKTTDTQYF. V and J are TRBV5-4 and TRBJ2-3; D unresolved. V was trimmed by 0 bases and J by 3 bases, leaving 14 bases between them. Germline V CDR1 and CDR2: SGHNT, YYREEE (reference sequence). The CDR3 sequence is 16 residues long.

This clonotype showed up many times. The CDR3 reads CASGGQGVYEQYF. CDR3 in DNA: TGTGCCAGCGGCGGACAGGGGGTCTACGAGCAGTACTTC. The rearrangement joins TRBV28 to TRBJ2-7; TRBD1 agrees at 10 bases. V lost 8 bases to trimming and J lost 3 bases; unmatched junction nucleotides: 4. The CDR3 runs to 13 residues. The germline gives CDR1 MDHEN, CDR2 SYDVKM.

This clonotype was seen at least ten times. The chain recombines TRBV7-2 with TRBJ2-7; TRBD2 aligns across 9 bases. CDR3 length equals 16 residues. Germline V gene data show CDR1 as SGHTA and CDR2 as FQGNSA. V gave up 5 bases and J gave up 3 bases; unmatched junction bases: 11. The CDR3 DNA reads TGTGCCAGCAGCCCGACTTTAGCGGGAGTCCACTACGAGCAGTACTTC. Amino acid sequence: CASSPTLAGVHYEQYF.

This clonotype was recorded many times. V is TRBV28 and J is TRBJ2-7, with D perhaps given as TRBD1 or TRBD2 (5 bases each). V was pared by 3 bases and J by 2 bases, with 8 bases between. This CDR3 spans 13 amino acids. In germline, CDR1 is MDHEN, CDR2 SYDVKM. Written as DNA, the CDR3 is TGTGCCAGCAGTTTGGGGGTTCCCTACGAGCAGTACTTC. Amino acids: CASSLGVPYEQYF.

This clonotype came up many times. The chain couples TRBV12-3 or TRBV12-4 to TRBJ1-2; no definite D call. Trimming took 3 bases from V and 0 from J, leaving 20 bases between them. The CDR3 covers 18 residues. The CDR3 DNA reads TGTGCCAGCAGTTTGGGTCATGGATCGGGCTACACTAACTATGGCTACACCTTC. The encoded protein is CASSLGHGSGYTNYGYTF.

This clonotype occurred many times. The CDR3 DNA follows: TGTGCCAGCAGCCTGGGGGACAGGGGTTGGTATGAGCAGTTCTTC. It encodes CASSLGDRGWYEQFF. The V call is TRBV7-9, the J call TRBJ2-1, with TRBD1 identical over 10 bases. The length of the CDR3 is 15 residues. CDR1 is SEHNR and CDR2 is FQNEAQ in the germline V gene (reference sequence). With V trimmed by 5 bases and J by 8 bases, 9 bases remained unmatched.

This clonotype was counted at least ten times. The gene calls are TRBV7-2 and TRBJ1-2; D gene unclear. The V gene's germline CDR1 is SGHTA and CDR2 FQGNSA. Deletions cut 1 base from V and 8 bases from J, with 11 bases between. The CDR3 loop spans 13 amino acids. The CDR3 sequence: CASSLGTKKGYTF. The DNA of the CDR3 is TGTGCCAGCAGCTTAGGGACCAAGAAGGGCTACACCTTC.

This clonotype was picked up a small number of times. The chain links TRBV7-8 to TRBJ1-5; maybe TRBD1 (6 bases). The V end was cut by 5 bases, the J end by 5 bases, with 19 bases between. CDR1 SGHVS and CDR2 FQNEAQ come from the germline V gene. The CDR3 is 16 residues long. CDR3 amino acids: CASSDTGSASYQPQHF. The CDR3 coding sequence is TGTGCCAGCAGCGATACAGGGTCGGCGTCGTATCAGCCCCAGCATTTT.

For this clonotype: Being one base from a much bigger clone, this may be a read error. This chain connects TRBV7-2 to TRBJ1-2; D remains ambiguous. CDR1 is SGHTA, CDR2 FQGNSA, per germline. CDR3 length: 15 amino acids. CDR3 residues: CASSPSRTDTYGHTF. CDR3 in DNA: TGTGCCAGCAGCCCCTCCAGGACGGATACCTATGGCCACACCTTC.

As to this clonotype: A junction boundary mismatches the germline segment, possibly from a read error. J is TRBJ2-2 and V is TRBV6-5; maybe TRBD2 (5 bases). Germline CDR1 is MNHEY and CDR2 is SVGAGI. The CDR3 has 14 amino acids. CDR3 sequence (DNA): TGTGCCAGCAGTTACTTTGGGCTCACCGGGGAGCTGTGGTTT. This codes for CASSYFGLTGELWF.

This clonotype has ten or more counts. The V gene is TRBV6-4, the J gene TRBJ2-1; TRBD2 matches at 7 bases. In germline, CDR1 is MRHNA, CDR2 SNTAGT. This CDR3 comprises 13 residues. Unmatched junction bases numbered 5, after V lost 3 bases and J lost 9 bases. CDR3 in amino acids: CASSELARSEQFF. The DNA of the CDR3 is TGTGCCAGCAGTGAACTAGCGAGGAGTGAGCAGTTCTTC.

This clonotype was detected ten times or more. This chain joins TRBV5-1 and TRBJ2-3, with D tentatively TRBD2 (6 bases). Trimming shortened V by 0 bases and J by 4 bases, and 18 bases separated the two germline ends. Germline CDR1 SGHRS, CDR2 YFSETQ. The CDR3 has 17 amino acids. The CDR3 sequence is CASSLGRTTDPPDTQYF. In nucleotides, the CDR3 is TGCGCCAGCAGCTTGGGGCGGACTACCGACCCCCCAGATACGCAGTATTTT.

The table lists this clonotype with a few counts. The V call is TRBV6-4, the J call TRBJ2-1; 9 nucleotides agree with TRBD2. Germline loops: CDR1 MRHNA, CDR2 SNTAGT. The V segment lost 11 bases and the J segment 5 bases; nucleotides outside the gene matches: 7. The CDR3 contains 13 residues. The CDR3 spells CAAAGGQDNEQFF. The CDR3 DNA reads TGTGCCGCCGCGGGAGGGCAGGACAATGAGCAGTTCTTC.

This clonotype was observed a few times. The chain joins TRBV12-3 or TRBV12-4 to TRBJ2-5, with D perhaps TRBD1 or TRBD2 (7 bases each). Trimming shortened V by 6 bases and J by 5 bases, and 16 bases separated the two germline ends. The CDR3 sequence is 14 residues long. The CDR3 DNA sequence: TGTGCCAGCAGCCGGGGGGACAGTATGGAGACCCAGTACTTC. This gives the protein CASSRGDSMETQYF.

The rearrangement links TRBV9 to TRBJ1-2; 9 bases line up with TRBD1. The CDR3 runs to 15 residues. V trimming: 1 base; J trimming: 2 bases; junction bases outside the gene matches: 3. Germline lookup yields CDR1 SGDLS and CDR2 YYNGEE. Written as DNA, the CDR3 is TGTGCCAGCAGCGTAACAGGGGGCGCGAACTATGGCTACACCTTC. It specifies CASSVTGGANYGYTF. Filled out from reference TRBV9 and TRBJ1-2, the complete variable domain reads DSGVTQTPKHLITATGQRVTLRCSPRSGDLSVYWYQQSLDQGLQFLIQYYNGEERAKGNILERFSAQQFPDLHSELNLSSLELGDSALYFCASSVTGGANYGYTFGSGTRLTVV.